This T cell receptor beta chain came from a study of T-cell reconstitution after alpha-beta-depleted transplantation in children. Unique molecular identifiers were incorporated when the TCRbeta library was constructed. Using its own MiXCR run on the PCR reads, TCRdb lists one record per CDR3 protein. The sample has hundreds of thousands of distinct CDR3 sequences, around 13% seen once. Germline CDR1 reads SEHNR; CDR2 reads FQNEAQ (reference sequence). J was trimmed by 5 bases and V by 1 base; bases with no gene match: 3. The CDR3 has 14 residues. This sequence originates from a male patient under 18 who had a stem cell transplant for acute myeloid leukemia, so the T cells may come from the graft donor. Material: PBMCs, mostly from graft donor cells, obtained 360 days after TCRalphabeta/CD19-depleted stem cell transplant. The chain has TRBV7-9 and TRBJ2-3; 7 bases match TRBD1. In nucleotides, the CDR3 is TGTGCCAGCAGCTTAGGACAGGGTAAAGATACGCAGTATTTT. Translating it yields CASSLGQGKDTQYF.